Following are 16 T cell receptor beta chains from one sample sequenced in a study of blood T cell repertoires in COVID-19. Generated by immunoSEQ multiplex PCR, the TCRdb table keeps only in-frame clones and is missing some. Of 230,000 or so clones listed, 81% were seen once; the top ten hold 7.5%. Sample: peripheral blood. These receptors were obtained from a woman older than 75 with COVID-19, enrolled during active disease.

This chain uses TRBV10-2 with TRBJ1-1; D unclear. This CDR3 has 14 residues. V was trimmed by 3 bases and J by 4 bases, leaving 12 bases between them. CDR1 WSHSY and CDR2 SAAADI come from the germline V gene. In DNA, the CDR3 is TGCGCCAGCAGTGAATCTAGGGAGGTCACTGAAGCTTTCTTT. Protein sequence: CASSESREVTEAFF.

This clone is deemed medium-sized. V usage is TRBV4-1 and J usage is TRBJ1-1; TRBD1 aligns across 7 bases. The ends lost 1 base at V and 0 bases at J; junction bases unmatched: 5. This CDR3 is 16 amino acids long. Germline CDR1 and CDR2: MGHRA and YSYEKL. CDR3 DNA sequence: TGCGCCAGCAGCCAAGCCGGGACAGTAGTGAACACTGAAGCTTTCTTT. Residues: CASSQAGTVVNTEAFF.

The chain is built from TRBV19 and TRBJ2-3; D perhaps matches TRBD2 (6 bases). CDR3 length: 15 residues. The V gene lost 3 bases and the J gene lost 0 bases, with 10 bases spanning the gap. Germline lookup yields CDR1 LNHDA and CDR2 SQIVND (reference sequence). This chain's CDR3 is CASSIPSGSTDTQYF. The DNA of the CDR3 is TGTGCCAGTAGTATCCCCAGCGGGAGCACAGATACGCAGTATTTT.

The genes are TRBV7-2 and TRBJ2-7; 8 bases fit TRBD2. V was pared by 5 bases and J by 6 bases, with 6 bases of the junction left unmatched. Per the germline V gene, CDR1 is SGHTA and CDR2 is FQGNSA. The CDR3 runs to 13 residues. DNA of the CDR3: TGTGCCAGCAGCGCGAGCGGGAGTCCCGAGCAGTACTTC. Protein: CASSASGSPEQYF.

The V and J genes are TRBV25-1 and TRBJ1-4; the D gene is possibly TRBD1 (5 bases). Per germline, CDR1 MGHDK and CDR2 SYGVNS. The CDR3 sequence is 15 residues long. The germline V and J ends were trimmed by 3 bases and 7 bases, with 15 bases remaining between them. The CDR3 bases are TGTGCCAGCAGTGATAGCGGGGGGTTGGTTGAAAAACTGTTTTTT. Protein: CASSDSGGLVEKLFF.

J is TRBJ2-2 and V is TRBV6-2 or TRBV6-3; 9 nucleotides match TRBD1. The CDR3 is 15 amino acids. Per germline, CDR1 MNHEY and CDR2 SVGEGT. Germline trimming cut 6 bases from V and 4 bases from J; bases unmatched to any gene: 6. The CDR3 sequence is CASSPGQGFTGELFF. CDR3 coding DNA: TGTGCCAGCAGCCCGGGACAGGGTTTCACCGGGGAGCTGTTTTTT.

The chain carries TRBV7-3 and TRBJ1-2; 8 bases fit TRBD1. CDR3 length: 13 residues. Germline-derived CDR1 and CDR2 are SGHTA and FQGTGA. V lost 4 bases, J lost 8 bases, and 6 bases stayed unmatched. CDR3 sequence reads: CASSSSPGGGYTF. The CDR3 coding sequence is TGTGCCAGCAGCTCCTCACCAGGGGGCGGCTACACCTTC.

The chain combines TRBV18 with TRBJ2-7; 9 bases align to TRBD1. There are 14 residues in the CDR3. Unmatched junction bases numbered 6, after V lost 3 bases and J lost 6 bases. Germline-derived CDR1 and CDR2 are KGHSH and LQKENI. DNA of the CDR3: TGTGCCAGCTCACCTCCGGGACAGGGAAGCGAGCAGTACTTC. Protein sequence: CASSPPGQGSEQYF.

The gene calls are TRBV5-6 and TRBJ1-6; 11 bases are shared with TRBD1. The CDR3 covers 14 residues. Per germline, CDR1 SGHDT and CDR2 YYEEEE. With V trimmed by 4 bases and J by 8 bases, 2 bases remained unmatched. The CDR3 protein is CASSAGQGDSPLHF. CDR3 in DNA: TGTGCCAGCAGCGCGGGACAGGGGGATTCACCCCTCCACTTT.

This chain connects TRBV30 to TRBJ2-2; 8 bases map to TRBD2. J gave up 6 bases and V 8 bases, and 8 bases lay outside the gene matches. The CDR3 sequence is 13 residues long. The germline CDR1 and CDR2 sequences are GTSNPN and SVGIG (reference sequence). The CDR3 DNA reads TGTGCCCTCCAGGTAGCGGGGCCCGGGGAGCTGTTTTTT. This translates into CALQVAGPGELFF.

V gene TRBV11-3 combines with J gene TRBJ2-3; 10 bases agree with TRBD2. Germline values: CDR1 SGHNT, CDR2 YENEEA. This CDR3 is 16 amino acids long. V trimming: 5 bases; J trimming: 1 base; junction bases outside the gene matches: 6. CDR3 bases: TGTGCCAGCAGCGGGGGCCTAGCGGGGGGCACAGATACGCAGTATTTT. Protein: CASSGGLAGGTDTQYF.

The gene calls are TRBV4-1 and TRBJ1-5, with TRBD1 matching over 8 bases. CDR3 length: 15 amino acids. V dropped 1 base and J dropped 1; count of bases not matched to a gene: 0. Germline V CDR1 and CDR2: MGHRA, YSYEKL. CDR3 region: CASSQGQGSNQPQHF. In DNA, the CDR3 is TGCGCCAGCAGCCAAGGACAGGGGAGCAATCAGCCCCAGCATTTT.

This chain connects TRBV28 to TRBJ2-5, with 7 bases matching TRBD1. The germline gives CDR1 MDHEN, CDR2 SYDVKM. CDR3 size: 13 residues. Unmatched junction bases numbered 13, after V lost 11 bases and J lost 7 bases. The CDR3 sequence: CAGGQGVRGTQYF. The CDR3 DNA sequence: TGTGCCGGCGGGCAGGGGGTTAGAGGGACCCAGTACTTC.

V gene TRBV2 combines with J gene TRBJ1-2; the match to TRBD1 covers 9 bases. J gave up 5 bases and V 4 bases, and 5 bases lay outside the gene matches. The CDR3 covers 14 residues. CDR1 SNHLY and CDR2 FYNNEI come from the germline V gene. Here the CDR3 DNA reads TGTGCCAGCAGTGTCGGGACAGGGAGATATGGCTACACCTTC. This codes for CASSVGTGRYGYTF.

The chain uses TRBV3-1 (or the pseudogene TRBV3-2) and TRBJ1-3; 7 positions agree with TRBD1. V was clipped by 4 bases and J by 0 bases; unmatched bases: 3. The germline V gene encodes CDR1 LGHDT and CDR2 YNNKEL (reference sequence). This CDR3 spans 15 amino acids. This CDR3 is CASSRGQASGNTIYF. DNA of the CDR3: TGTGCCAGCAGCCGCGGACAGGCCTCTGGAAACACCATATATTTT.

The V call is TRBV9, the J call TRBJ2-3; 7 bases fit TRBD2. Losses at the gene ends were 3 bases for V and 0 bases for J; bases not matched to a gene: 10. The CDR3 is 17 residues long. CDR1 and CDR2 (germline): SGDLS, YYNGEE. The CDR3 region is CASSEDLLAHSTDTQYF. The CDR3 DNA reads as TGTGCCAGCAGCGAAGACTTACTAGCGCATAGCACAGATACGCAGTATTTT.